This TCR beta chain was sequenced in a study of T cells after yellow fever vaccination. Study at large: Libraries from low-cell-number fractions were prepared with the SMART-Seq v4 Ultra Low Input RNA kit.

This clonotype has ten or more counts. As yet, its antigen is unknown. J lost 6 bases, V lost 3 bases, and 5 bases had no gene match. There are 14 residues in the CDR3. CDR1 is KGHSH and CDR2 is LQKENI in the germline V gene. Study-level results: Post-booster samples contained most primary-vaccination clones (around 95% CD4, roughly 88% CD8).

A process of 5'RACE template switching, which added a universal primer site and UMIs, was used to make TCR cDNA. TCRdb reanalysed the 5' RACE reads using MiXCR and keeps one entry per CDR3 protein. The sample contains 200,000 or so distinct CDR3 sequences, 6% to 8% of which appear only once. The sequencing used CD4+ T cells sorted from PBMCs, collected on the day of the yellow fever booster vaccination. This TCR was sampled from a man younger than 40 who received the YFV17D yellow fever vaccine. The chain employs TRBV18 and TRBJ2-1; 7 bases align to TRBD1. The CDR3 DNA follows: TGTGCCAGCTCACCGCTACAGGGGTTCAATGAGCAGTTCTTC. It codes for CASSPLQGFNEQFF.